Below are 32 T cell receptor beta chains sequenced from a single sample in a study of blood T cell repertoires in COVID-19. Sequencing used immunoSEQ multiplex PCR; TCRdb keeps in-frame clones, though not all of them. The sample has more than 250,000 clones, over 75% seen once. Sequences were obtained from peripheral blood. These receptors were taken from a human donor in a cohort sampled during active COVID-19.

The table lists this clone with a count of one. The V call is TRBV19, the J call TRBJ1-2; 9 bases fit TRBD1. J was trimmed by 5 bases and V by 4 bases; bases with no gene match: 5. Per the germline V gene, CDR1 is LNHDA and CDR2 is SQIVND (reference sequence). The CDR3 extends over 14 amino acids. The CDR3 bases are TGTGCCAGTAGTAGGGACAGGGAAGGGTATGGCTACACCTTC. It encodes CASSRDREGYGYTF.

This clone was counted a few times. This rearrangement joins TRBV5-1 to TRBJ2-1; D call uncertain. The CDR3 is made up of 13 amino acids. Germline CDR1 reads SGHRS; CDR2 reads YFSETQ. V was pared by 4 bases and J by 7 bases, with 12 bases between. The CDR3 loop is CASSPLADNEQFF. Here the CDR3 DNA reads TGCGCCAGCAGCCCCTTAGCAGATAATGAGCAGTTCTTC. The whole variable domain, filled in from reference TRBV5-1 and TRBJ2-1, reads KAGVTQTPRYLIKTRGQQVTLSCSPISGHRSVSWYQQTPGQGLQFLFEYFSETQRNKGNFPGRFSGRQFSNSRSEMNVSTLELGDSALYLCASSPLADNEQFFGPGTRLTVL.

The chain employs TRBV4-3 and TRBJ2-1; tentative D call: TRBD2 (6 bases). Deletions cut 4 bases from V and 7 bases from J, with 17 bases between. Per the germline V gene, CDR1 is LGHNA and CDR2 is YSLEER. CDR3 length: 15 residues. This CDR3 is CASSRLYGSLNEQFF. The CDR3 DNA reads TGCGCCAGCAGCCGCCTCTACGGGAGTTTAAATGAGCAGTTCTTC.

This clone was counted between two and nine times. This chain uses TRBV4-1 with TRBJ1-3; no firm D call. Germline CDR1 and CDR2: MGHRA and YSYEKL. This CDR3 is 16 amino acids long. Between the trimmed V and J ends, which lost 1 base and 0 bases, there was a span of 10 bases. The CDR3 loop is CASSQGGENSGNTIYF. CDR3 DNA sequence: TGCGCCAGCAGCCAAGGCGGGGAAAACTCTGGAAACACCATATATTTT.

The chain couples TRBV15 to TRBJ2-7; 9 bases line up with TRBD1. The CDR3 totals 14 residues. CDR1 is LNHNV and CDR2 is YYDKDF in the germline V gene (reference sequence). V lost 4 bases, J lost 4 bases, and 5 bases stayed unmatched. The CDR3: CATSTTGGGYEQYF. The DNA of the CDR3 is TGTGCCACCAGCACGACAGGGGGTGGGTACGAGCAGTACTTC. Drawing the rest from reference TRBV15 and TRBJ2-7, the complete variable domain is DAMVIQNPRYQVTQFGKPVTLSCSQTLNHNVMYWYQQKSSQAPKLLFHYYDKDFNNEADTPDNFQSRRPNTSFCFLDIRSPGLGDTAMYLCATSTTGGGYEQYFGPGTRLTVT.

The CDR3 nucleotides read TGTGCCAGCAGCTACGACAGAAGAAATGAAAAACTGTTTTTT. This encodes CASSYDRRNEKLFF. The gene calls are TRBV6-5 and TRBJ1-4, with D possibly matching TRBD1 (5 bases). Germline CDR1 MNHEY, CDR2 SVGAGI. V lost 6 bases, J lost 5 bases, and 13 bases lay in between. This CDR3 is built from 14 residues.

Notes on this clone: Within the sample, other DNA sequences also encode this same CDR3. The chain carries TRBV12-3 or TRBV12-4 and TRBJ2-7; D is undetermined. The CDR3 length is 11 residues. Trimming took 5 bases from V and 1 from J, leaving 3 bases between them. CDR3 DNA: TGTGCCAGCAGTCCTTCCTACGAGCAGTACTTC. Its protein product is CASSPSYEQYF.

The chain combines TRBV5-4 with TRBJ2-7, with TRBD1 matching 8 bases. Germline values: CDR1 SGHNT, CDR2 YYREEE (reference sequence). Trimming removed 3 bases from V and 2 bases from J; junction bases left unmatched: 7. The CDR3 runs to 15 residues. In nucleotides, the CDR3 is TGTGCCAGCAGCTCCCCCGGGACAGGCGCCTACGAGCAGTACTTC. Protein: CASSSPGTGAYEQYF.

This clone appeared a single time. This chain joins TRBV6-6 and TRBJ1-2; D unclear. Germline loops: CDR1 MNHNY, CDR2 SVGAGI (reference sequence). Trimming stripped 2 bases from V and 6 bases from J, with 19 bases between. This CDR3 has 16 residues. CDR3 residues: CASSYEPRTDAHGYTF. The DNA of the CDR3 is TGTGCCAGCAGTTACGAACCGAGAACAGACGCCCATGGCTACACCTTC.

This clone is a singleton in its sample. The chain is built from TRBV27 and TRBJ1-1; D is perhaps TRBD1 (5 bases). Between the trimmed V and J ends, which lost 7 bases and 6 bases, there was a span of 24 bases. Germline values: CDR1 MNHEY, CDR2 SMNVEV (reference sequence). There are 16 residues in the CDR3. The chain's CDR3 is CASIVISGGAKSEAFF. CDR3 DNA: TGTGCCAGCATCGTAATATCGGGAGGGGCCAAGTCTGAAGCTTTCTTT.

Comment on this clone: Its ends do not fully match the called genes, so a read error is possible. CDR3 residues: CASSLDRPPLNEQFF. The CDR3 coding sequence is TGTGCCAGCAGCCTAGACAGGCCCCCCCTCAATGAGCAGTTCTTC. This chain links TRBV11-2 with TRBJ2-1; D is perhaps TRBD1 (6 bases). The CDR3 is 15 amino acids. CDR1 and CDR2 (germline): SGHAT, FQNNGV.

The chain couples TRBV6-5 to TRBJ1-2; D is unresolved. Trimming pared 6 bases from V and 1 base from J, leaving 15 bases between. CDR3 length equals 15 residues. Germline loops: CDR1 MNHEY, CDR2 SVGAGI. CDR3 amino acids: CASSGWEEGNYGYTF. The CDR3 bases are TGTGCCAGCAGCGGTTGGGAAGAGGGTAACTATGGCTACACCTTC.

The genes are TRBV12-5 and TRBJ2-7; 9 bases are a match to TRBD2. Germline lookup yields CDR1 LGHNT and CDR2 FRNRAP. V lost 0 bases to trimming and J lost 4 bases; unmatched junction nucleotides: 10. This CDR3 contains 17 residues. As DNA, the CDR3 is TGTGCTAGTGGTTTGGTACTATGGCGGGAGGGCCGTTACGAGCAGTACTTC. Amino acid sequence: CASGLVLWREGRYEQYF.

The chain carries TRBV5-3 and TRBJ1-4; 8 bases align to TRBD1. TRBV5-3 is an ORF; its function is uncertain. Trimming cost V 4 bases and J 8 bases; bases outside gene matches: 10. The CDR3 covers 15 residues. This CDR3 reads CARSPNLRQGEKLFF. The CDR3 DNA sequence: TGTGCCAGAAGCCCCAACCTAAGACAGGGGGAAAAACTGTTTTTT.

The rearrangement joins TRBV29-1 to TRBJ2-1, with D hard to call. This CDR3 is 12 amino acids long. Germline-derived CDR1 and CDR2 are SQVTM and ANQGSEA. The V end lost 3 bases, the J end lost 7 bases, and 10 bases lay between the germline ends. This chain's CDR3 is CSVDSTANEQFF. CDR3 DNA sequence: TGCAGCGTTGATTCTACAGCAAATGAGCAGTTCTTC.

The CDR3 spells CASSTGLAGELFF. The CDR3 DNA sequence: TGTGCCAGCAGCACAGGGTTGGCAGGGGAGCTGTTTTTT. V is TRBV27 and J is TRBJ2-2, with D possibly being TRBD1 (6 bases). Trimming pared 6 bases from V and 8 bases from J, leaving 13 bases between. This CDR3 comprises 13 residues. Germline V gene sequence: CDR1 MNHEY, CDR2 SMNVEV (reference sequence).

For the CDR3, the DNA is TGTGCCAGCAGCGTAGGACAGGTCTCTGGGGCCAACGTCCTGACTTTC. Translating gives CASSVGQVSGANVLTF. This rearrangement joins TRBV9 to TRBJ2-6; TRBD1 is a possible D gene (6 bases). Trimming left V 0 bases short and J 0 bases short, with 7 bases between. Germline CDR1 is SGDLS and CDR2 is YYNGEE. This CDR3 is built from 16 residues. The variable domain in full, completed from reference TRBV9 and TRBJ2-6, reads DSGVTQTPKHLITATGQRVTLRCSPRSGDLSVYWYQQSLDQGLQFLIQYYNGEERAKGNILERFSAQQFPDLHSELNLSSLELGDSALYFCASSVGQVSGANVLTFGAGSRLTVL.

The V and J genes are TRBV6-5 and TRBJ2-5; possibly TRBD2 for D (6 bases). Germline lookup yields CDR1 MNHEY and CDR2 SVGAGI. The CDR3 is made up of 13 amino acids. The V end lost 7 bases, the J end lost 7 bases, and 16 bases lay between the germline ends. The CDR3 nucleotides read TGTGCCAGCAATCTGGGACTCCGAGGGACCCAGTACTTC. Translation: CASNLGLRGTQYF.

The chain is built from TRBV3-1 (or the pseudogene TRBV3-2) and TRBJ2-2, with 11 bases that match TRBD2. Germline CDR1 and CDR2: LGHDT and YNNKEL (reference sequence). The V gene end was trimmed by 4 bases and the J gene end by 1 base; junction bases not matched to a gene: 8. CDR3 length: 18 amino acids. CDR3 protein: CASSPQLAGDMNTGELFF. The CDR3 coding sequence is TGTGCCAGCAGCCCCCAACTAGCGGGGGATATGAACACCGGGGAGCTGTTTTTT.

This clone is a singleton in its sample. V and J are TRBV27 and TRBJ2-7, with TRBD2 as a possible D gene (6 bases). The V end lost 2 bases, the J end lost 7 bases, and 18 bases lay between the germline ends. The CDR3 consists of 15 residues. Germline V gene lookup returns CDR1 MNHEY and CDR2 SMNVEV (reference sequence). In DNA form, the CDR3 reads TGTGCCAGCAGTTTAGGGGGACTGGGGATGTGGGAGCAGTACTTC. Residues: CASSLGGLGMWEQYF.

The chain links TRBV5-4 to TRBJ1-3; D is perhaps TRBD1 (6 bases). The germline V and J ends were trimmed by 0 bases and 2 bases, with 9 bases remaining between them. Germline CDR1 SGHNT, CDR2 YYREEE (reference sequence). The length of the CDR3 is 15 residues. CDR3 sequence reads: CASSLDRATGNTIYF. The CDR3 DNA reads TGTGCCAGCAGCTTGGACAGGGCTACTGGAAACACCATATATTTT.

J is TRBJ2-7 and V is TRBV4-3; D gene ambiguous. V was pared by 3 bases and J by 3 bases, with 15 bases between. Germline CDR1 reads LGHNA; CDR2 reads YSLEER. This CDR3 has 15 residues. CDR3 loop: CASSQEQIYVYEQYF. CDR3 nucleotide sequence: TGCGCCAGCAGCCAGGAGCAGATTTACGTCTACGAGCAGTACTTC.

This clone has a handful of counts. This sequence joins TRBV2 and TRBJ2-1; D is uncertain. This CDR3 has 11 amino acids. With 9 bases removed from V and 9 bases from J, the gap between germline ends came to 12 bases. Germline V gene sequence: CDR1 SNHLY, CDR2 FYNNEI. Here the CDR3 reads CASSIIVEQFF. CDR3 coding DNA: TGTGCCAGTAGTATAATTGTTGAGCAGTTCTTC. The full variable domain, rest sourced from reference TRBV2 and TRBJ2-1, is EPEVTQTPSHQVTQMGQEVILRCVPISNHLYFYWYRQILGQKVEFLVSFYNNEISEKSEIFDDQFSVERPDGSNFTLKIRSTKLEDSAMYFCASSIIVEQFFGPGTRLTVL.

This chain links TRBV19 with TRBJ2-7; the D is unclear. The CDR3 loop spans 14 amino acids. With 0 bases removed from V and 2 bases from J, the gap between germline ends came to 8 bases. From germline, CDR1 is LNHDA and CDR2 SQIVND (reference sequence). The CDR3 region has the DNA TGTGCCAGTAGTATAGATTCCGAGACCTACGAGCAGTACTTC. Translating gives CASSIDSETYEQYF. The variable domain in full, with the rest retrieved from reference TRBV19 and TRBJ2-7, is DGGITQSPKYLFRKEGQNVTLSCEQNLNHDAMYWYRQDPGQGLRLIYYSQIVNDFQKGDIAEGYSVSREKKESFPLTVTSAQKNPTAFYLCASSIDSETYEQYFGPGTRLTVT.

V is TRBV27 and J is TRBJ1-5; D gene unclear. Trimming removed 2 bases from V and 6 bases from J, with 8 bases in between. The CDR3 contains 13 residues. Germline lookup yields CDR1 MNHEY and CDR2 SMNVEV (reference sequence). DNA for the CDR3: TGTGCCAGCAGTTTACTAGGAAGTCAGCCCCAGCATTTT. Translated: CASSLLGSQPQHF.

V gene TRBV3-1 (or the pseudogene TRBV3-2) combines with J gene TRBJ2-2; 9 nucleotides match TRBD1. J lost 4 bases, V lost 2 bases, and 5 bases had no gene match. This CDR3 has 16 amino acids. CDR1 and CDR2 (germline): LGHDT, YNNKEL (reference sequence). The CDR3 loop is CASSQIQGARTGELFF. The CDR3 region has the DNA TGTGCCAGCAGCCAAATACAGGGGGCGCGCACCGGGGAGCTGTTTTTT.

The chain couples TRBV19 to TRBJ2-7, with 14 bases that match TRBD2. The length of the CDR3 is 18 residues. The V segment lost 5 bases and the J segment 3 bases; nucleotides outside the gene matches: 12. In germline, CDR1 is LNHDA, CDR2 SQIVND (reference sequence). The CDR3 DNA sequence: TGTGCCAGTAGTCATGGACTAGCGGGGGGCCCCTCAATCTACGAGCAGTACTTC. Protein sequence: CASSHGLAGGPSIYEQYF.

The CDR3 region has the DNA TGTGCCAGCAGTTACGCTCGAGCGGGGAGTTACGAGCAGTACTTC. Amino acid sequence: CASSYARAGSYEQYF. The chain employs TRBV6-2 or TRBV6-3 and TRBJ2-7; 7 nucleotides line up with TRBD2. The CDR3 contains 15 residues. Losses at the gene ends were 2 bases for V and 4 bases for J; bases not matched to a gene: 8. The V gene's germline CDR1 is MNHEY and CDR2 SVGEGT.

The chain recombines TRBV11-2 with TRBJ2-7; possible D gene TRBD2, 6 bases. The CDR3 runs to 15 residues. V was shortened by 7 bases and J by 0 bases, with 16 bases between the two germline ends. Germline values: CDR1 SGHAT, CDR2 FQNNGV. CDR3 sequence reads: CASTPAGTFSYEQYF. CDR3 in DNA: TGTGCCAGCACCCCCGCCGGGACTTTCTCCTACGAGCAGTACTTC.

This clone appeared once. V is TRBV4-2 and J is TRBJ2-3; D ambiguous. The V end was cut by 4 bases, the J end by 2 bases, with 13 bases between. Germline V gene sequence: CDR1 LGHNA, CDR2 YNFKEQ. CDR3 length: 15 amino acids. The CDR3 coding sequence is TGTGCCAGCAGCCCCGCGACTTCCCACACAGATACGCAGTATTTT. Its protein is CASSPATSHTDTQYF.

Turning to this clone: The same CDR3 is also encoded by other DNA sequences in this sample. The rearrangement uses TRBV18 and TRBJ2-7; 10 bases match TRBD2. The CDR3 has 14 amino acids. Per the germline V gene, CDR1 is KGHSH and CDR2 is LQKENI. Losses at the gene ends were 2 bases for V and 4 bases for J; bases not matched to a gene: 2. CDR3 sequence: CASSPSGRAYEQYF. The CDR3 DNA follows: TGTGCCAGCTCACCAAGCGGGAGGGCTTACGAGCAGTACTTC. Looking up the rest from reference TRBV18 and TRBJ2-7 gives the full variable domain: NAGVMQNPRHLVRRRGQEARLRCSPMKGHSHVYWYRQLPEEGLKFMVYLQKENIIDESGMPKERFSAEFPKEGPSILRIQQVVRGDSAAYFCASSPSGRAYEQYFGPGTRLTVT.

The V and J genes are TRBV6-2 or TRBV6-3 and TRBJ1-2, with D possibly TRBD1 on 6 matching bases. CDR3 length: 12 amino acids. Germline-derived CDR1 and CDR2 are MNHEY and SVGEGT. The V and J ends lost 5 bases and 8 bases respectively, with 12 bases between them. CDR3 protein: CASSTQGVGYTF. As DNA, the CDR3 is TGTGCCAGCAGTACACAGGGTGTGGGCTACACCTTC.